The 24 T cell receptor beta chains below all came from one sample that was sequenced in a study of blood T cell repertoires in COVID-19. Profiling relied on immunoSEQ multiplex PCR, and the TCRdb table lists in-frame clones only, not all of them. This table holds roughly 120,000 clones, 70% to 90% found once. The sample consisted of peripheral blood. The origin of the receptors is a man younger than 40 with acute or convalescent COVID-19.

The chain carries TRBV6-1 and TRBJ2-7; TRBD2 might be the D (6 bases). CDR1 and CDR2 (germline): MNHNS, SASEGT. V lost 5 bases to trimming and J lost 2 bases, with 10 bases between them. The CDR3 runs 13 residues. CDR3 amino acids: CASSYGGTYEQYV. The CDR3 region has the DNA TGTGCCAGCAGTTATGGAGGGACCTACGAGCAGTACGTC.

The chain carries TRBV27 and TRBJ2-5; unclear D gene. Germline lookup yields CDR1 MNHEY and CDR2 SMNVEV (reference sequence). Between the trimmed V and J ends, which lost 7 bases and 2 bases, there was a span of 11 bases. The CDR3 is 13 residues long. The CDR3 DNA reads as TGTGCCAGCAAATTAGCTGGACAAGAGACCCAGTACTTC. This gives the protein CASKLAGQETQYF.

The chain has TRBV6-5 and TRBJ1-2, with TRBD1 identical over 7 bases. The ends lost 6 bases at V and 0 bases at J; junction bases unmatched: 4. Germline V gene data show CDR1 as MNHEY and CDR2 as SVGAGI. This CDR3 is 14 amino acids long. Here the CDR3 reads CASRDRDPNYGYTF. Written as DNA, the CDR3 is TGTGCCAGCAGAGACAGGGATCCTAACTATGGCTACACCTTC.

This chain joins TRBV10-3 and TRBJ2-7; maybe TRBD1 (5 bases). Germline V gene data show CDR1 as ENHRY and CDR2 as SYGVKD. V lost 10 bases and J lost 1, with 11 bases in between. This CDR3 region has 12 residues. The CDR3 loop reads CATIGESYEQYV. The CDR3 DNA sequence: TGTGCCACCATAGGGGAATCCTACGAGCAGTACGTC.

This chain uses TRBV4-2 with TRBJ1-1; 8 bases are shared with TRBD1. CDR3 length: 15 amino acids. The germline V gene encodes CDR1 LGHNA and CDR2 YNFKEQ. V lost 4 bases, J lost 3 bases, and 7 bases stayed unmatched. CDR3 coding DNA: TGTGCCAGCAGCCGAGGACAGGGCGGGGACACTGAAGCTTTCTTT. It codes for CASSRGQGGDTEAFF.

The chain employs TRBV18 and TRBJ2-1; TRBD1 might be the D (8 bases). The CDR3 totals 15 residues. Trimming removed 4 bases at V and 3 bases at J, with 13 bases between. The germline V gene encodes CDR1 KGHSH and CDR2 LQKENI. CDR3 amino acids: CASSQDRDYYNEQFF. DNA for the CDR3: TGTGCCAGCTCACAGGACAGGGACTACTACAATGAGCAGTTCTTC.

A few counts support this clone. V gene TRBV12-5 combines with J gene TRBJ1-2; D not resolved. CDR1 is LGHNT and CDR2 is FRNRAP in the germline V gene. V was cut by 3 bases and J by 0 bases, with 11 bases left in between. The CDR3 length is 15 residues. CDR3 DNA: TGTGCTAGTGGTTTCCTCACAGAAACTAACTATGGCTACACCTTC. It encodes CASGFLTETNYGYTF.

The J gene is TRBJ2-6, the V gene TRBV6-6, with TRBD2 as a possible D gene (5 bases). The CDR3 sequence is 15 residues long. Germline assignment: CDR1 MNHNY and CDR2 SVGAGI (reference sequence). V lost 8 bases and J 0 bases, leaving 11 bases between the germline ends. The CDR3 coding sequence is TGTGCCAGCGGTACCGGGAACTCTGGGGCCAACGTCCTGACTTTC. It is translated as CASGTGNSGANVLTF.

This chain uses TRBV2 with TRBJ1-5; D uncertain. Trimming removed 6 bases at V and 6 bases at J, with 18 bases between. CDR1 is SNHLY and CDR2 is FYNNEI in the germline V gene. CDR3 length: 15 amino acids. CDR3 nucleotides: TGTGCCAGCAGATCGGAGGACGCCCCGGGTCAGCCCCAGCATTTT. This encodes CASRSEDAPGQPQHF.

The chain is built from TRBV2 and TRBJ2-7, with 7 bases lining up with TRBD1. Germline assignment: CDR1 SNHLY and CDR2 FYNNEI. The CDR3 consists of 13 residues. V trimming: 8 bases; J trimming: 3 bases; junction bases outside the gene matches: 7. In DNA form, the CDR3 reads TGTGCCAGCTTATCCCGGGACAGCTACGAGCAGTACTTC. The encoded protein is CASLSRDSYEQYF.

This chain connects TRBV4-1 to TRBJ1-2; TRBD1 might be the D (6 bases). The CDR3 consists of 14 residues. V was trimmed by 3 bases and J by 6 bases, leaving 14 bases between them. CDR1 and CDR2 (germline): MGHRA, YSYEKL. The CDR3 loop is CASSHTGQMDGYTF. The CDR3 DNA sequence: TGCGCCAGCAGCCACACAGGGCAGATGGATGGCTACACCTTC.

The chain has TRBV5-1 and TRBJ2-2; TRBD1 matches at 9 bases. After removal of 4 bases from V and 3 bases from J, the junction contained 7 bases not matched to a gene. In germline, CDR1 is SGHRS, CDR2 YFSETQ. The CDR3 contains 16 residues. CDR3 protein: CASSPGQGLYTGELFF. The CDR3 DNA reads TGCGCCAGCAGCCCTGGACAGGGGCTCTACACCGGGGAGCTGTTTTTT.

The V and J genes are TRBV28 and TRBJ1-1; perhaps TRBD1 as D (5 bases). Germline CDR1 reads MDHEN; CDR2 reads SYDVKM. V shed 7 bases and J shed 10 bases, with 16 bases lying between them. This CDR3 is 12 amino acids long. The CDR3 bases are TGTGCCAGCAAGGAGGCCGGGACTTCAGCTTTCTTT. It codes for CASKEAGTSAFF.

V and J are TRBV7-8 and TRBJ1-1, with D unresolved. CDR3 length: 13 residues. Germline V lookup: CDR1 SGHVS, CDR2 FQNEAQ. Trimming removed 7 bases from V and 5 bases from J, with 14 bases in between. CDR3: CASTPGRATEAFF. DNA of the CDR3: TGTGCCAGCACCCCGGGGAGGGCGACTGAAGCTTTCTTT.

This chain connects TRBV10-3 to TRBJ1-2, with D possibly being TRBD1 (5 bases). Trimming removed 8 bases at V and 0 bases at J, with 19 bases between. CDR3 length equals 16 residues. In germline, CDR1 is ENHRY, CDR2 SYGVKD. CDR3 in DNA: TGTGCCATCCCTGGGCCAGGGCGATCTCCTAACTATGGCTACACCTTC. Its translation is CAIPGPGRSPNYGYTF.

The chain is built from TRBV13 and TRBJ2-2; 9 bases line up with TRBD2. Germline CDR1 and CDR2: PRHDT and FYEKMQ (reference sequence). CDR3 length: 13 residues. V trimming: 4 bases; J trimming: 9 bases; junction bases outside the gene matches: 3. The CDR3: CASSSAGGRELFF. The DNA for the CDR3 is TGTGCCAGCAGCTCAGCGGGAGGAAGGGAGCTGTTTTTT. Full variable domain (missing parts from reference TRBV13 and TRBJ2-2): AAGVIQSPRHLIKEKRETATLKCYPIPRHDTVYWYQQGPGQDPQFLISFYEKMQSDKGSIPDRFSAQQFSDYHSELNMSSLELGDSALYFCASSSAGGRELFFGEGSRLTVL.

The rearrangement links TRBV3-1 (or the pseudogene TRBV3-2) to TRBJ2-6, with a possible D match to TRBD1 (5 bases). Germline V CDR1 and CDR2: LGHDT, YNNKEL (reference sequence). This CDR3 comprises 17 residues. Trimming stripped 1 base from V and 2 bases from J, with 12 bases between. CDR3 coding DNA: TGTGCCAGCAGCCAAGTAGCAGGGCCAACTGGGGCCAACGTCCTGACTTTC. Protein sequence: CASSQVAGPTGANVLTF.

This chain uses TRBV19 with TRBJ2-5; 10 bases line up with TRBD2. The ends lost 5 bases at V and 5 bases at J; junction bases unmatched: 2. Germline lookup yields CDR1 LNHDA and CDR2 SQIVND (reference sequence). CDR3 length equals 13 residues. CDR3 sequence (DNA): TGTGCCAGTAGTTTACTAGCGGGGGAGACCCAGTACTTC. As protein: CASSLLAGETQYF.

This sequence joins TRBV5-1 and TRBJ1-6, with a tentative D call TRBD1 (6 bases). The CDR3 totals 14 residues. Germline-derived CDR1 and CDR2 are SGHRS and YFSETQ. V lost 0 bases and J lost 8, with 9 bases in between. The CDR3 DNA reads as TGCGCCAGCAGCTTGGAACGGACAGATTCACCCCTCCACTTT. Residues: CASSLERTDSPLHF. Variable domain in full (rest from reference TRBV5-1 and TRBJ1-6): KAGVTQTPRYLIKTRGQQVTLSCSPISGHRSVSWYQQTPGQGLQFLFEYFSETQRNKGNFPGRFSGRQFSNSRSEMNVSTLELGDSALYLCASSLERTDSPLHFGNGTRLTVT.

The chain joins TRBV19 to TRBJ1-5; 8 bases fit TRBD1. The CDR3 sequence is 16 residues long. Germline V gives CDR1 LNHDA, CDR2 SQIVND (reference sequence). Trimming removed 6 bases from V and 1 base from J; junction bases left unmatched: 8. This CDR3 is CASRRTGSGSNQPQHF. As DNA, the CDR3 is TGTGCCAGTAGGAGGACAGGGTCCGGAAGCAATCAGCCCCAGCATTTT.

The chain joins TRBV10-3 to TRBJ2-1; D might be TRBD1 (6 bases). The germline V gene encodes CDR1 ENHRY and CDR2 SYGVKD. Trimming removed 2 bases at V and 0 bases at J, with 8 bases between. This CDR3 comprises 15 residues. CDR3 residues: CAISETGSSYNEQFF. The CDR3 DNA sequence: TGTGCCATCAGTGAGACAGGGAGCTCCTACAATGAGCAGTTCTTC.

The V call is TRBV19, the J call TRBJ2-2; 8 nucleotides line up with TRBD2. The CDR3 is 14 residues long. Trimming removed 6 bases from V and 6 bases from J; junction bases left unmatched: 6. CDR1 is LNHDA, CDR2 SQIVND, per germline (reference sequence). The CDR3, as DNA: TGTGCCAGTAGCCCCTCGGGGGGGGCCGGGGAGCTGTTTTTT. It codes for CASSPSGGAGELFF.

The chain combines TRBV13 with TRBJ2-1; D possibly corresponds to TRBD2 (6 bases). CDR3 length: 17 amino acids. Germline V CDR1 and CDR2: PRHDT, FYEKMQ (reference sequence). The V end lost 1 base, the J end lost 0 bases, and 13 bases lay between the germline ends. The CDR3 DNA follows: TGTGCCAGCAGCTTAGAAAGGGGCGGGGACTCCTACAATGAGCAGTTCTTC. It encodes CASSLERGGDSYNEQFF.

The V gene is TRBV10-3, the J gene TRBJ1-6; 9 nucleotides match TRBD1. The CDR3 sequence is 15 residues long. V was clipped by 0 bases and J by 7 bases; unmatched bases: 1. Germline V lookup: CDR1 ENHRY, CDR2 SYGVKD. CDR3 sequence reads: CAISESGQGNSPLHF. Here the CDR3 DNA reads TGTGCCATCAGTGAGTCGGGACAGGGAAATTCACCCCTCCACTTT.